Below, 10 T cell receptor beta chains from the same sample are listed, as sequenced in a study of blood T cell repertoires in COVID-19. TCRdb keeps only in-frame clones here, not all; method: immunoSEQ multiplex PCR. The sample has roughly 220,000 clones, 86% seen once. What was sequenced was PBMCs or T cells enriched from blood (not recorded which). All receptors come from a woman in her 40s with acute COVID-19.

A word on this clone: A far larger clone lies a single base away; this is likely a read error. The sample holds other DNA sequences that translate to the same CDR3. J is TRBJ1-1 and V is TRBV5-6; TRBD1 might be the D (5 bases). This CDR3 has 14 residues. Trimming cost V 0 bases and J 1 base, with 7 bases left between them. The germline V gene has CDR1 SGHDT and CDR2 YYEEEE. CDR3 residues: CASSLGQKNTEAFF. The CDR3 DNA reads as TGTGCCAGCAGCTTGGGACAGAAGAACACTGAAGCTTTCTTT.

The chain combines TRBV11-2 with TRBJ2-7, with a tentative D call TRBD1 (5 bases). This CDR3 is built from 15 residues. V was clipped by 0 bases and J by 2 bases, with 11 bases between them. Looked up from germline, CDR1 is SGHAT and CDR2 is FQNNGV. The CDR3 sequence: CASSLEARTPYEQYV. The DNA for the CDR3 is TGTGCCAGCAGCTTAGAGGCCCGGACACCCTACGAGCAGTACGTC.

This clone was observed a single time. This chain uses TRBV2 with TRBJ2-2; 7 bases match TRBD1. Germline V gives CDR1 SNHLY, CDR2 FYNNEI. V lost 2 bases, J lost 4 bases, and 4 bases stayed unmatched. This CDR3 has 15 residues. The chain's CDR3 is CASSETGQPTGELFF. The CDR3, as DNA: TGTGCCAGCAGTGAAACGGGACAGCCCACCGGGGAGCTGTTTTTT.

This chain connects TRBV2 to TRBJ1-2, with D unresolved. The CDR3 is made up of 13 amino acids. Germline lookup yields CDR1 SNHLY and CDR2 FYNNEI. V was clipped by 5 bases and J by 1 base, with 8 bases between them. CDR3 DNA sequence: TGTGCCAGCAGTCGAGCCGGTAACTATGGCTACACCTTC. This gives the protein CASSRAGNYGYTF.

With regard to this clone: Other DNA variants within this sample encode the same CDR3. The chain carries TRBV20-1 and TRBJ1-1; D ambiguous. CDR1 is DFQATT and CDR2 is SNEGSKA in the germline V gene (reference sequence). The V and J ends lost 3 bases and 0 bases respectively, with 8 bases between them. This CDR3 has 13 residues. In DNA form, the CDR3 reads TGCAGTGCTAGTGGAGGGTTGAACACTGAAGCTTTCTTT. It is translated as CSASGGLNTEAFF.

The gene calls are TRBV6-4 and TRBJ2-2; TRBD1 is a possible D gene (5 bases). CDR1 is MRHNA and CDR2 is SNTAGT in the germline V gene. V was cut by 4 bases and J by 5 bases, with 11 bases left in between. The CDR3 runs 14 residues. CDR3 sequence (DNA): TGTGCCAGCAGTGCCAGGGTCGGGACCGGGGAGCTGTTTTTT. Its translation: CASSARVGTGELFF.

The chain combines TRBV5-1 with TRBJ2-4, with 15 bases matching TRBD2. Germline V CDR1 and CDR2: SGHRS, YFSETQ. The junction had 14 bases not matched to a gene; V was cut back by 1 base and J by 0 bases. This CDR3 has 22 amino acids. The CDR3 DNA reads TGCGCCAGCAGCTTGACTGACCCGGGACTAGCGGGGGGTATCGTAGCCAAAAACATTCAGTACTTC. This codes for CASSLTDPGLAGGIVAKNIQYF.

The chain couples TRBV19 to TRBJ1-1, with D possibly TRBD1 on 6 matching bases. In germline, CDR1 is LNHDA, CDR2 SQIVND (reference sequence). The CDR3 loop spans 14 amino acids. Trimming shortened V by 6 bases and J by 8 bases, and 19 bases separated the two germline ends. In DNA form, the CDR3 reads TGTGCCAGTAGGCTCGTATCGGGGGGCTTCGAAGCTTTCTTT. Its translation: CASRLVSGGFEAFF.

The rearrangement joins TRBV15 to TRBJ2-1; perhaps TRBD2 as D (6 bases). The germline V gene encodes CDR1 LNHNV and CDR2 YYDKDF (reference sequence). CDR3 length equals 15 residues. Between the trimmed V and J ends, which lost 4 bases and 0 bases, there was a span of 10 bases. The CDR3 DNA is TGTGCCACCAGCAATGACGGGAGCTCCTACAATGAGCAGTTCTTC. Translation: CATSNDGSSYNEQFF.

The count of this clone is one. The chain is built from TRBV6-2 or TRBV6-3 and TRBJ2-2; 11 bases agree with TRBD1. The CDR3 runs to 19 residues. Trimming removed 0 bases from V and 5 bases from J; junction bases left unmatched: 11. Germline V CDR1 and CDR2: MNHEY, SVGEGT. The CDR3 bases are TGTGCCAGCAGTTACTCGGTTTTTCTCGGGACAGGGGGAACCGGGGAGCTGTTTTTT. Translation: CASSYSVFLGTGGTGELFF.